This T cell receptor beta chain was profiled in a study of T cell repertoires in cytomegalovirus infection. The CDR3 is 15 amino acids. V gave up 0 bases and J gave up 5 bases; unmatched junction bases: 6. Germline V lookup: CDR1 MGHRA, CDR2 YSYEKL. TCRdb fed the reads into MiXCR, producing one record per CDR3 protein. Here the sample spans 20,000 to 30,000 distinct CDR3 sequences, 20% to 25% being singletons. Study observations and caveats: Ex vivo, HLA-C-restricted CMV-specific TCR beta clonotypes prevailed over the rest of the response.

This clonotype was observed at least ten times. What it binds is unknown. The sequenced sample was CD8+ T cells from cultured PBMCs, obtained from culture after CMV antigen stimulation. The clonotype comes from a human donor in good health (CMV status not recorded). Some clones in this sample may be carry-over from other donors' samples. The chain couples TRBV4-1 to TRBJ2-5; 7 bases are a match to TRBD2. The DNA for the CDR3 is TGCGCCAGCAGCCAAGATCGGGGGGTCTCTGAGACCCAGTACTTC. Protein product: CASSQDRGVSETQYF.